The T cell receptor (beta chain) under discussion was sequenced for a study of beta chain features in type 1 diabetes. Based on CD45RO/CCR7/CD25/CD127/CD95/CD27, CD4+ regulatory, stem cell-like memory, naive and central memory cells were sorted. Of the isolated RNA, all was reverse transcribed, and so the sequenced material was expressed TCRB transcripts. About 3.57 million reads were obtained on average from naive, central memory and regulatory T cell samples. Measured with immunoSEQ multiplex PCR; TCRdb has only the in-frame clones, and not every one. The profile shows more than 300,000 clones, 8.5% to 10% of them singletons. The table lists this clone with a few counts. Its antigen is undetermined. J gave up 4 bases and V 4 bases, and 10 bases lay outside the gene matches. Looked up from germline, CDR1 is SGHTS and CDR2 is YDEGEE. The CDR3 extends over 15 amino acids. Overall study findings and caveats: Researchers reported that naive, central memory and Treg TCRB repertoires appeared more similar in patients than in healthy donors. Moderately but significantly shorter TCRB CDR3s were found in Type 1 diabetes patients in all four CD4+ subsets. These data did not resolve whether HLA type affects TCRB rearrangement.

This sequence originates from a man younger than 40 with type 1 diabetes. The chain links TRBV5-8 to TRBJ1-2; 7 bases agree with TRBD1. Sequenced input: central memory CD4+ T cells from blood. For the CDR3, the DNA is TGTGCCAGCAGCCGTCGACAGGGTGAGAGCTATGGCTACACCTTC. Residues: CASSRRQGESYGYTF.